These 16 T cell receptor beta chains were sequenced from one sample in a study of identical twins. One entry per CDR3 protein, called by TCRdb with MiXCR from the 5' RACE reads. In the table there are 1,800,000 or so distinct CDR3 sequences, 32% of which are singletons. The sequenced sample was cord blood. The receptors were gathered from a newborn girl in good health.

The genes are TRBV30 and TRBJ2-7, with 7 bases identical to TRBD1. Germline CDR1 and CDR2: GTSNPN and SVGIG (reference sequence). V was clipped by 0 bases and J by 7 bases; unmatched bases: 12. This CDR3 comprises 15 residues. CDR3 DNA: TGTGCCTGGAGTGTACTAGGGACAGCTCAGGGAGAGCAGTACTTC. This sequence encodes CAWSVLGTAQGEQYF.

V and J are TRBV7-9 and TRBJ1-2; D not certain. Trimming shortened V by 5 bases and J by 1 base, and 20 bases separated the two germline ends. The CDR3 sequence is 17 residues long. The germline V gene has CDR1 SEHNR and CDR2 FQNEAQ (reference sequence). The chain's CDR3 is CASSPREVSPLNYGYTF. CDR3 coding DNA: TGTGCCAGCAGCCCCCGGGAGGTTAGCCCTCTTAACTATGGCTACACCTTC.

This clonotype was found a few times. This chain joins TRBV20-1 and TRBJ1-5; no clear D. V was cut by 2 bases and J by 2 bases, with 7 bases left in between. CDR1 is DFQATT, CDR2 SNEGSKA, per germline (reference sequence). The CDR3 sequence is 13 residues long. The CDR3 here is CSARSAGNQPQHF. CDR3 coding DNA: TGCAGTGCTAGATCGGCCGGCAATCAGCCCCAGCATTTT.

Turning to this clonotype: This may be a read error: a much more frequent sequence differs by one nucleotide. This chain connects TRBV6-5 to TRBJ2-5, with D possibly TRBD2 on 5 matching bases. V lost 11 bases, J lost 11 bases, and 27 bases lay in between. The germline gives CDR1 MNHEY, CDR2 SVGAGI. The CDR3 runs to 14 residues. The CDR3 DNA reads TGTGCCTGCACCCATCGGGGATATTTCGATGAGCAGTACTTC. Its translation: CACTHRGYFDEQYF.

This sequence joins TRBV15 and TRBJ2-6; weak D call: TRBD2 (6 bases). The length of the CDR3 is 19 residues. Trimming left V 1 base short and J 0 bases short, with 16 bases between. Looked up from germline, CDR1 is LNHNV and CDR2 is YYDKDF (reference sequence). Here the CDR3 DNA reads TGTGCCACCAGCAGAGGATCGGAGGGAATAGACTCTGGGGCCAACGTCCTGACTTTC. Residues: CATSRGSEGIDSGANVLTF.

In DNA, the CDR3 is TGTGCCAGCAGCCAAGAGGTTAGGAGCCAGCCCCAGCATTTT. This gives the protein CASSQEVRSQPQHF. The chain recombines TRBV3-1 with TRBJ1-5; D remains unclear. The CDR3 loop spans 14 amino acids. Germline-derived CDR1 and CDR2 are LGHDT and YNNKEL (reference sequence). Trimming pared 0 bases from V and 7 bases from J, leaving 10 bases between.

This chain links TRBV21-1 with TRBJ1-5; the DNA was not compared with TRBD1, the D call given in the table. TRBV21-1 is shown as a pseudogene. This CDR3 has 18 residues. DNA for the CDR3: TGTGCCAGCAGCAAAAAGGACAGGGAGCCCTATAGCAATCAGCCCCAGCATTTT. Encoded protein: CASSKKDREPYSNQPQHF.

The chain carries TRBV12-5 and TRBJ1-1, with D perhaps TRBD1 (5 bases). Trimming removed 5 bases at V and 5 bases at J, with 12 bases between. This CDR3 spans 13 amino acids. The germline CDR1 and CDR2 sequences are LGHNT and FRNRAP. CDR3 coding DNA: TGTGCTAGTGGTCCAGGGACGTGGACTGAAGCTTTCTTT. It is translated as CASGPGTWTEAFF.

V and J are TRBV29-1 and TRBJ2-1; perhaps TRBD1 as D (5 bases). The CDR3 length is 15 residues. Germline-derived CDR1 and CDR2 are SQVTM and ANQGSEA. Trimming took off 3 bases at V and 0 bases at J, with 12 bases between the two ends. This chain's CDR3 is CSVESLGPSYNEQFF. CDR3 in DNA: TGCAGCGTTGAGTCTCTGGGGCCCTCCTACAATGAGCAGTTCTTC.

The chain joins TRBV7-9 to TRBJ2-1, with 9 bases identical to TRBD2. The ends lost 2 bases at V and 12 bases at J; junction bases unmatched: 8. CDR3 length: 14 residues. Germline V gives CDR1 SEHNR, CDR2 FQNEAQ (reference sequence). As DNA, the CDR3 is TGTGCCAGCAGCTTACTGGCTAGCGGGACTGTGCAGTTCTTC. Translation gives CASSLLASGTVQFF.

The chain carries TRBV6-6 and TRBJ1-6; 7 nucleotides line up with TRBD1. Germline loops: CDR1 MNHNY, CDR2 SVGAGI (reference sequence). The CDR3 totals 16 residues. V lost 5 bases to trimming and J lost 4 bases; unmatched junction nucleotides: 8. The CDR3 sequence: CASSPRSGQYNSPLHF. The CDR3 coding sequence is TGTGCCAGCAGTCCCCGATCGGGACAGTATAATTCACCCCTCCACTTT.

The rearrangement links TRBV18 to TRBJ2-4; D not resolved. The V gene lost 0 bases and the J gene lost 0 bases, with 12 bases spanning the gap. The germline gives CDR1 KGHSH, CDR2 LQKENI. CDR3 size: 17 residues. CDR3 sequence: CASSPPGIPIAKNIQYF. For the CDR3, the DNA is TGTGCCAGCTCACCACCGGGTATCCCGATAGCCAAAAACATTCAGTACTTC.

The rearrangement links TRBV20-1 to TRBJ2-1; TRBD2 aligns across 10 bases. Looked up from germline, CDR1 is DFQATT and CDR2 is SNEGSKA (reference sequence). CDR3 length: 15 amino acids. V shed 1 base and J 9 bases; nucleotides not matched to a gene: 9. Written as DNA, the CDR3 is TGCAGTGCTAGAGCAGCGGGAGGGCCCCCAAGTGAGCAGTTCTTC. Its translation is CSARAAGGPPSEQFF.

This clonotype has more than one count but fewer than ten. The chain links TRBV6-6 to TRBJ1-5, with D perhaps TRBD1 (5 bases). This CDR3 region has 15 residues. Trimming cost V 2 bases and J 2 bases, with 10 bases left between them. In germline, CDR1 is MNHNY, CDR2 SVGAGI (reference sequence). The CDR3 bases are TGTGCCAGCAGTTACGGGACGGCGGGCAATCAGCCCCAGCATTTT. This sequence encodes CASSYGTAGNQPQHF.

This clonotype has more than one count but fewer than ten. V gene TRBV5-5 combines with J gene TRBJ2-3; 7 bases are a match to TRBD1. V gave up 3 bases and J gave up 2 bases; unmatched junction bases: 6. CDR3 length equals 15 residues. From germline, CDR1 is SGHKS and CDR2 YYEKEE (reference sequence). The CDR3 DNA sequence: TGTGCCAGCAGCTCCCCGGGACAGTTCACAGATACGCAGTATTTT. Its protein is CASSSPGQFTDTQYF.

The chain recombines TRBV28 with TRBJ2-1; 11 nucleotides agree with TRBD2. This CDR3 has 17 amino acids. CDR1 is MDHEN and CDR2 is SYDVKM in the germline V gene. Trimming removed 3 bases from V and 9 bases from J; junction bases left unmatched: 13. CDR3 residues: CASSFGVAGGGFGEQFF. The CDR3 DNA follows: TGTGCCAGCAGTTTCGGAGTAGCGGGAGGGGGCTTCGGTGAGCAGTTCTTC.